Described below is a single T cell receptor beta chain sequence and its context. Its specificity is not known. The sample is drawn from a study of T cells in localized non-small cell lung cancer. Method: immunoSEQ multiplex PCR; TCRdb's copy keeps in-frame clones and lacks some. The sample has 60,000 to 75,000 clones, 81% seen once; the top ten hold around 4.3%. Study observations and caveats: A higher density of T cells in blood coincided with extended overall survival. Uninvolved adjacent lung had the highest recorded T cell clonality, with tumor below it.

CDR1 is MGHRA and CDR2 is YSYEKL in the germline V gene. The CDR3 loop spans 19 amino acids. V shed 0 bases, J shed 0 bases, and the junction held 7 bases outside the gene matches. This chain uses TRBV4-1 with TRBJ2-3; 12 bases map to TRBD2. The sequencing here drew on PBMCs, taken before any cancer treatment. The clonotype comes from a man between 35 and 75 years old with stage II lung adenocarcinoma. CDR3 in DNA: TGCGCCAGCAGCCAAGAGAGTGGGACTAGCGGGTTCAGCACAGATACGCAGTATTTT. This gives the protein CASSQESGTSGFSTDTQYF.